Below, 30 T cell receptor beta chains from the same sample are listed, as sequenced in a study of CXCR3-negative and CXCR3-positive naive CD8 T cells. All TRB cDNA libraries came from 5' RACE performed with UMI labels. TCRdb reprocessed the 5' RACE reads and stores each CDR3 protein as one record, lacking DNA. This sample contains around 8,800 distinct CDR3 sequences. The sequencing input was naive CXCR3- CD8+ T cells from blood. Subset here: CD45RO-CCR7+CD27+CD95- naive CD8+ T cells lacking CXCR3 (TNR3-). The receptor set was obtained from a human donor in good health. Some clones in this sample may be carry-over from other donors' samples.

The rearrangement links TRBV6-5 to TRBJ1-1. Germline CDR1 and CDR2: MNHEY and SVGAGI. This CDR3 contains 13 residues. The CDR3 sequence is CASSYSIGTEAFF.

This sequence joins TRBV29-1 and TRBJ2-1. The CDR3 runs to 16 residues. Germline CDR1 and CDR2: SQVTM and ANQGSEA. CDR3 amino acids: CSVEDLRGNSYNEQFF.

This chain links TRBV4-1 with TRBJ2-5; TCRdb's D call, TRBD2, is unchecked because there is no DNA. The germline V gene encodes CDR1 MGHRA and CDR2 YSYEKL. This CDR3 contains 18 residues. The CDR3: CASSQVGPGGPGQETQYF.

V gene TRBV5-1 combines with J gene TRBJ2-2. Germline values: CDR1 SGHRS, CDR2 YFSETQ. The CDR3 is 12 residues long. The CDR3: CASSLTTGELFF.

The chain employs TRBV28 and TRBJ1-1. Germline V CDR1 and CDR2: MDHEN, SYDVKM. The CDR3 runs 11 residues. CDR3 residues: CASSWNTEAFF.

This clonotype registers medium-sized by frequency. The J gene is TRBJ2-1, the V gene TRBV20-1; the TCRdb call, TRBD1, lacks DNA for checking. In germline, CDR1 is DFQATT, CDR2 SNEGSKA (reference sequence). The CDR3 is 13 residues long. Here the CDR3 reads CSASGQGPGEQFF.

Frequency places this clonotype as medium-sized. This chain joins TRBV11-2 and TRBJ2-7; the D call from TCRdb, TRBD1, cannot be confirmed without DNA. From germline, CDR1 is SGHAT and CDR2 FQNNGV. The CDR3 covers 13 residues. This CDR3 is CASRAGTAYEQYF. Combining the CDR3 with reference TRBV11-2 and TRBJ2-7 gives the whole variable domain EAGVAQSPRYKIIEKRQSVAFWCNPISGHATLYWYQQILGQGPKLLIQFQNNGVVDDSQLPKDRFSAERLKGVDSTLKIQPAKLEDSAVYLCASRAGTAYEQYFGPGTRLTVT.

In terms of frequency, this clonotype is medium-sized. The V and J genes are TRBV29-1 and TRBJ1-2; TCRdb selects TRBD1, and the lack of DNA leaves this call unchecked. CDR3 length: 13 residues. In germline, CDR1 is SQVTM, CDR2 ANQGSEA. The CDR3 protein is CSVEPSTGVGYTF.

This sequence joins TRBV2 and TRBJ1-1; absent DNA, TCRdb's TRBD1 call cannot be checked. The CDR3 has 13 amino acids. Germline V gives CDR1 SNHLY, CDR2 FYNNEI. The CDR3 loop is CARILQGDTEAFF.

This CDR3 reads CSAWTGTSYNEQFF. This chain uses TRBV29-1 with TRBJ2-1; the D call of TRBD2 rests on TCRdb alone, since no DNA is present to check it. This CDR3 has 14 residues. Germline V lookup: CDR1 SQVTM, CDR2 ANQGSEA.

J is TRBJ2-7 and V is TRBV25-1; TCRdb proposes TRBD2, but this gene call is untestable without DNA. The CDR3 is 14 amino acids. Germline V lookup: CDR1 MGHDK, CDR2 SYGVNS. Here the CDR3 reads CASRIGTNSYEQYF.

CDR3 residues: CASSPVSGNEQFF. V and J are TRBV18 and TRBJ2-1. This CDR3 contains 13 residues. Per germline, CDR1 KGHSH and CDR2 LQKENI.

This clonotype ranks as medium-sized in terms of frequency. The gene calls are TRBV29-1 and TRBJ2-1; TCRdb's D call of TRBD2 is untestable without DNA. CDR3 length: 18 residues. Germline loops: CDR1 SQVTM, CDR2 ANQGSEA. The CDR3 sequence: CSVELLAEQPSSYNEQFF.

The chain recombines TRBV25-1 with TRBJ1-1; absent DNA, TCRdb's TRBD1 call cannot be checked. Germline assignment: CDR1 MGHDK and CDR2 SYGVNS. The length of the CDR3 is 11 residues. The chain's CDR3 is CASGAGSEAFF.

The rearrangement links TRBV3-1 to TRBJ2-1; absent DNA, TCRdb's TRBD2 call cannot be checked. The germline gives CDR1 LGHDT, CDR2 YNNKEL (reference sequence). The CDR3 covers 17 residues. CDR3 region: CASSQDPTGSAYNEQFF.

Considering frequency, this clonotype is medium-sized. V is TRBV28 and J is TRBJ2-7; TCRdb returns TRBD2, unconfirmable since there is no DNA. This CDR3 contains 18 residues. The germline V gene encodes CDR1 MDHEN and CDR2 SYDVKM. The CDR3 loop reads CASSLSLAGDNMGYEQYF.

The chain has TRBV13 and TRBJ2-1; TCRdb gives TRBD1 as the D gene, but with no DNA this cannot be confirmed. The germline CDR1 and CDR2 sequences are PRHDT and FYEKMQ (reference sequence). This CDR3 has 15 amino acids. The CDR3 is CASSHGQSTYNEQFF.

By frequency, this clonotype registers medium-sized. CDR3 amino acids: CASSLTGGTTDTQYF. This sequence joins TRBV7-6 and TRBJ2-3; TCRdb lists TRBD2, though no DNA is available to test this call. CDR1 is SGHVS, CDR2 FNYEAQ, per germline. The CDR3 contains 15 residues. Variable domain in full (rest from reference TRBV7-6 and TRBJ2-3): GAGVSQSPRYKVTKRGQDVALRCDPISGHVSLYWYRQALGQGPEFLTYFNYEAQQDKSGLPNDRFSAERPEGSISTLTIQRTEQRDSAMYRCASSLTGGTTDTQYFGPGTRLTVL.

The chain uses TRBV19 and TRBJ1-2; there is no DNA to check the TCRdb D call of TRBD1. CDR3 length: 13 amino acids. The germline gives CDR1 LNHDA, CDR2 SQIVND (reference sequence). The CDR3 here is CASTPRGADGYTF.

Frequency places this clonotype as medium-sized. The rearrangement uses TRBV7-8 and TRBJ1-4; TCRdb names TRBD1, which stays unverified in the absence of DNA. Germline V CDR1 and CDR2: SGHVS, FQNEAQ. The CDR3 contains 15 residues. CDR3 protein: CASSLLDRANEKLFF.

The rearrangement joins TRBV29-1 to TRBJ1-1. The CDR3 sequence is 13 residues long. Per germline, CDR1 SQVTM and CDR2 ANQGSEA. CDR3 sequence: CSVLQEWGTEAFF.

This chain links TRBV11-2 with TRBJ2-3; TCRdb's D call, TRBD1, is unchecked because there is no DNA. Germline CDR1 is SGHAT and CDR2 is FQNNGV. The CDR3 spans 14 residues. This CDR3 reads CASSLTGRVDTQYF.

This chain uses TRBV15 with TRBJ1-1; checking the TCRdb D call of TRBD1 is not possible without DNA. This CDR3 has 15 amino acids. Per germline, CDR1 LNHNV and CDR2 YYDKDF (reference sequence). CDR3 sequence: CATSRDLGALTEAFF.

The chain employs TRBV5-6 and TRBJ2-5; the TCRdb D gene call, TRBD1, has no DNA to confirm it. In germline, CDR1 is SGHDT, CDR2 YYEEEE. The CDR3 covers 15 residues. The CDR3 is CASSAPVRGLETQYF.

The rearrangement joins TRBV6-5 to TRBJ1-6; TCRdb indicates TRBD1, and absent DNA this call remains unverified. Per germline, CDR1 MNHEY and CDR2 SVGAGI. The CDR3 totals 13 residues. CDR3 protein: CASSGGQAFPLHF.

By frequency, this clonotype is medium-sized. The CDR3 sequence: CASSPSQGSMWNIQYF. The chain carries TRBV11-2 and TRBJ2-4; the D call from TCRdb, TRBD1, cannot be confirmed without DNA. The V gene's germline CDR1 is SGHAT and CDR2 FQNNGV. The CDR3 has 16 amino acids.

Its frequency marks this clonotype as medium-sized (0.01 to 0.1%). The CDR3 loop is CASRPQSVVAFF. The chain employs TRBV7-9 and TRBJ1-1. Per germline, CDR1 SEHNR and CDR2 FQNEAQ (reference sequence). The CDR3 is 12 amino acids.

Here the CDR3 reads CASSSGQGGGLDIQYF. V gene TRBV7-6 combines with J gene TRBJ2-4; TCRdb names TRBD1, which stays unverified in the absence of DNA. The CDR3 has 16 residues. CDR1 is SGHVS and CDR2 is FNYEAQ in the germline V gene.

This CDR3 is CASSLGIWMGQETQYF. The chain recombines TRBV25-1 with TRBJ2-5. In germline, CDR1 is MGHDK, CDR2 SYGVNS. The CDR3 runs 16 residues.

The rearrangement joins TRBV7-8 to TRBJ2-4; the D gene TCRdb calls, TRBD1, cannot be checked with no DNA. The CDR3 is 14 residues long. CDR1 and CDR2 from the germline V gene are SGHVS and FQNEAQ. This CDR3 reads CASSFGGVGNIQYF.